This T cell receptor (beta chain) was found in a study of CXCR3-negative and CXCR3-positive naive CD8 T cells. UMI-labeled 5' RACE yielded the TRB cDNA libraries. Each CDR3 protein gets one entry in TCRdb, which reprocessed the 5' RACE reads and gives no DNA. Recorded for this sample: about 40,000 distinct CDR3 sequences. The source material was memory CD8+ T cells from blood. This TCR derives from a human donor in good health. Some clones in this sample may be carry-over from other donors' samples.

The CDR3 spells CSVDQLGSSYNEQFF. The chain has TRBV29-1 and TRBJ2-1; TCRdb gives TRBD2 as the D gene, but with no DNA this cannot be confirmed. Germline V lookup: CDR1 SQVTM, CDR2 ANQGSEA. This CDR3 comprises 15 residues.